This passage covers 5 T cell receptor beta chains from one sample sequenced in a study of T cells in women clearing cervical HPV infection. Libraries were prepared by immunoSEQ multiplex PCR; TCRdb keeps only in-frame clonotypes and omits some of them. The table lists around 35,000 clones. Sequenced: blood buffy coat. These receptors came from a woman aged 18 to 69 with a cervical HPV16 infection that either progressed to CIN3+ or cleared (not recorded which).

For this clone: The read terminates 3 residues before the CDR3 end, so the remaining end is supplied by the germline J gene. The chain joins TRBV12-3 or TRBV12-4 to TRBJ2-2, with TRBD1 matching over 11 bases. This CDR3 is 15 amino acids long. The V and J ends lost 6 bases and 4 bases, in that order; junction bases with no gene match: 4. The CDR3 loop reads CASSSGTGGTGELFF. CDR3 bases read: TGTGCCAGCAGCTCCGGGACAGGGGGCACCGGGGAG.

Here the CDR3 reads CASSAGQGTEQYF. The sequenced part of the CDR3 DNA is TGTGCCAGTAGTGCAGGACAGGGGACCGAG. The rearrangement joins TRBV19 to TRBJ2-7; 9 bases line up with TRBD1. Read data end 3 residues before the CDR3 end; the end is taken from the germline J gene. Germline V lookup: CDR1 LNHDA, CDR2 SQIVND (reference sequence). The CDR3 sequence is 13 residues long. V gave up 5 bases and J gave up 6 bases; unmatched junction bases: 5.

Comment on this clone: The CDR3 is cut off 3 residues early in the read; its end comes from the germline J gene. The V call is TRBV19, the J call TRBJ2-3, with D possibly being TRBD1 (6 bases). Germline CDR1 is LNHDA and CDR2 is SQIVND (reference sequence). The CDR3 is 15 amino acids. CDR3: CASSIGQTPGQPQYF. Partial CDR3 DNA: TGTGCCAGTAGTATTGGACAGACACCAGGTCAGCCG.

The CDR3 region is CASSEWGGYDSPLHF. Incomplete CDR3 DNA: TGTGCCAGCAGTGAATGGGGGGGTTACGATTCACCC. The chain is built from TRBV2 and TRBJ1-6; the D gene is possibly TRBD1 (5 bases). The CDR3 end is not reached by the read, which stops 3 residues before it; the germline J gene fills it in. The germline gives CDR1 SNHLY, CDR2 FYNNEI. The CDR3 has 15 residues. The V end was cut by 2 bases, the J end by 8 bases, with 13 bases between.

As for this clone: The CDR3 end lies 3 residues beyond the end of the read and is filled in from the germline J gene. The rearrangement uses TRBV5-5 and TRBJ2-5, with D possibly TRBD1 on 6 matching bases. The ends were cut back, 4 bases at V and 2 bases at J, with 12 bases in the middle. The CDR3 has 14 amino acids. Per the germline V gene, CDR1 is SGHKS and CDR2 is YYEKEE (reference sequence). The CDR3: CASSRDRNQETQYF. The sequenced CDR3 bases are TGTGCCAGCAGCCGCGACAGGAATCAAGAGACC.